Listed below are T cell receptor beta chains from one sample, sequenced in a study of T-cell memory formation after mild COVID-19. One entry per CDR3 protein results from TCRdb running MiXCR on the 5' RACE reads. The sample records 500,000 to 650,000 distinct CDR3 sequences, about 20% being singletons. The source material was PBMCs or a T cell subset sorted from them (not recorded which). The source of these receptors is an adult woman who had mild COVID-19 (a few samples of this study predate the infection). Cell type and time point are not known. CDR3s include the opening cysteine and the closing phenylalanine or tryptophan. The D gene is left open where the match is weak. Rows give clone size only sometimes, using once, few, many, or a class for an expanded clone.

clone_size | d_call | j_call | v_call | cdr3_aa
- | TRBD2 | TRBJ2-3 | TRBV7-6 | CASSPSSGRGGTDTQYF
- | - | TRBJ2-3 | TRBV2 | CASSEQDTQYF
- | TRBD2 | TRBJ2-3 | TRBV5-1 | CASSRRPAGSTDTQYF
few | - | TRBJ1-5 | TRBV12-3/TRBV12-4 | CASSLRLSNQPQHF
- | - | TRBJ1-2 | TRBV24-1 | CATSDFEGEAGNYGYTF
- | - | TRBJ1-1 | TRBV27 | CASSFGRMGDTEAFF
- | - | TRBJ1-4 | TRBV4-1 | CASSQANRKNEKLFF
few | TRBD2 | TRBJ2-3 | TRBV7-2 | CASSPGTSSIGYF
- | - | TRBJ2-5 | TRBV25-1 | CASSALGGVETQYF
- | - | TRBJ1-1 | TRBV13 | CASSRQRDTEAFF
- | TRBD1 | TRBJ1-5 | TRBV7-9 | CASSVGQGRNQPQHF
- | TRBD2 | TRBJ2-1 | TRBV20-1 | CSARDRRRGAYNEQFF
- | TRBD1 | TRBJ2-5 | TRBV7-6 | CASSLGYGTGDGETQYF
once | - | TRBJ2-2 | TRBV10-3 | CAIRGDPGELFF
- | - | TRBJ2-1 | TRBV9 | CASSVAVGLAGRSYNEQFF
few | - | TRBJ2-3 | TRBV7-3 | CASSSPGSSTDTQYF
few | - | TRBJ1-4 | TRBV7-6 | CASSKGTQTNEKLFF
- | - | TRBJ2-2 | TRBV18 | CASSPLGQSNTGELFF
few | TRBD1 | TRBJ1-1 | TRBV5-1 | CASSFTGESTEAFF
- | TRBD2 | TRBJ2-3 | TRBV5-1 | CASSFGRAAGGQYF
- | - | TRBJ2-3 | TRBV3-1 | CASSHGRGLSEDTQYF
- | - | TRBJ2-1 | TRBV20-1 | CSAPDDGNEQFF
- | - | TRBJ2-7 | TRBV7-2 | CASSLSADQISGQYF
few | - | TRBJ2-5 | TRBV9 | CASSVGNGRETQYF
- | - | TRBJ1-1 | TRBV29-1 | CSVESVSGQAFF
few | TRBD1 | TRBJ2-3 | TRBV4-3 | CASSHGTGNTDTQYF
- | - | TRBJ1-1 | TRBV5-5 | CASSLEGGFMNTEAFF
many | - | TRBJ2-1 | TRBV18 | CASSHLGGSYNEQFF
few | - | TRBJ1-4 | TRBV2 | CASSDAGAGPNEKLFF
- | TRBD2 | TRBJ2-1 | TRBV4-3 | CASSQVAGGSYNGQFF
- | - | TRBJ2-6 | TRBV6-6 | CASRDLTSGANVLTF
- | - | TRBJ1-1 | TRBV19 | CASSIPAGGGTEAFF
- | TRBD2 | TRBJ2-5 | TRBV11-2 | CASSLGSGTSYPEETQYF
few | TRBD1 | TRBJ2-7 | TRBV5-1 | CASSYGQGSGGQYF
- | TRBD1 | TRBJ2-5 | TRBV24-1 | CATSSQGQGARETQYF
- | - | TRBJ2-1 | TRBV4-2 | CASSQEMNYNEQFF
- | - | TRBJ1-2 | TRBV18 | CASSRASDGYTF
many | TRBD2 | TRBJ2-3 | TRBV24-1 | CATSDLWSSGRGTDTQYF
- | - | TRBJ2-2 | TRBV9 | CASQFGTNTGELFF
few | TRBD2 | TRBJ2-2 | TRBV5-8 | CASSFAWVLAGYGELFF
- | - | TRBJ1-6 | TRBV10-2 | CASSDRGWNSPLHF
- | - | TRBJ2-1 | TRBV6-5 | CASRQTVGRQQFF
- | - | TRBJ1-2 | TRBV7-2 | CASSLGGAAYYGYTF
- | - | TRBJ1-5 | TRBV11-2 | CASRSNQPQHF
few | TRBD2 | TRBJ2-7 | TRBV5-5 | CASSPLSGDAVYEQYF